This TCR beta chain was retrieved from a study of shared clonotypes between healthy human individuals. The data were produced by immunoSEQ multiplex PCR, yet TCRdb's version contains in-frame clones alone and is incomplete. The repertoire includes 2 million to 2.5 million clones, 90% to 95% of them detected once, and approximately 0.13% sits in the top ten. The germline V gene has CDR1 SGHNT and CDR2 YYREEE (reference sequence). The CDR3 length is 12 residues. V was clipped by 9 bases and J by 3 bases, with 12 bases between them. The chain uses TRBV5-4 and TRBJ1-2; no clear D. What was sequenced was naive CD4+ T cells sorted from blood. Noted subset: CD45RA+ positively selected. This TCR came from a man aged 18 to 30 in good health. The CDR3 nucleotides read TGTGCCACCTCGAGGAGGGACTATGGCTACACCTTC. The encoded protein is CATSRRDYGYTF.